Listed below are T cell receptor beta chains from one sample, sequenced in a study of T cell responses to AZD1222 COVID-19 vaccine. The protocol was immunoSEQ multiplex PCR, while the TCRdb copy is restricted to in-frame clones and leaves out a portion. The sample lists 100,000 to 150,000 clones; about 79% were seen once. The sequencing used peripheral blood, collected 28 days after the second AZD1222 dose. The receptors stem from an adult who received the AZD1222 COVID-19 vaccine. CDR3s include the opening cysteine and the closing phenylalanine or tryptophan. Each record gives: CDR3 protein, V gene, clone size, J gene. Clone size appears in some rows only: once, few, many, or a class for an expanded clone.

CDR3aa: CASQDRGLLGSPLHF
v_gene: TRBV27
abundance: -
j_gene: TRBJ1-6

CDR3aa: CASSNRQAGVGKLFF
v_gene: TRBV7-9
abundance: -
j_gene: TRBJ1-4

CDR3aa: CASSEGSRNEKLFF
v_gene: TRBV9
abundance: -
j_gene: TRBJ1-4

CDR3aa: CASSSIDKTGGSYGYTF
v_gene: TRBV7-2
abundance: -
j_gene: TRBJ1-2

CDR3aa: CASSEGVEAYNEQFF
v_gene: TRBV10-1
abundance: -
j_gene: TRBJ2-1

CDR3aa: CASSFRWGYSNQPQHF
v_gene: TRBV28
abundance: -
j_gene: TRBJ1-5

CDR3aa: CASTGGSTDTQYF
v_gene: TRBV28
abundance: once
j_gene: TRBJ2-3

CDR3aa: CASSPSRGGGYTF
v_gene: TRBV3-1/TRBV3-2
abundance: few
j_gene: TRBJ1-2

CDR3aa: CASSSGGGEKLFF
v_gene: TRBV19
abundance: -
j_gene: TRBJ1-4

CDR3aa: CASSPGQGYTEAFF
v_gene: TRBV11-3
abundance: -
j_gene: TRBJ1-1

CDR3aa: CASSLAGASYGYTF
v_gene: TRBV5-8
abundance: -
j_gene: TRBJ1-2

CDR3aa: CASSRRGGDNQPQHF
v_gene: TRBV7-9
abundance: -
j_gene: TRBJ1-5

CDR3aa: CASSPTFLNTEAFF
v_gene: TRBV6-6
abundance: -
j_gene: TRBJ1-1

CDR3aa: CASSESSRSRTGSNRPYSGNTIYF
v_gene: TRBV9
abundance: -
j_gene: TRBJ1-3

CDR3aa: CASSFDGTGEQYF
v_gene: TRBV7-2
abundance: -
j_gene: TRBJ2-7

CDR3aa: CAISGGQGGYKNIQYF
v_gene: TRBV10-3
abundance: few
j_gene: TRBJ2-4

CDR3aa: CASSLGGTGRYDTEAFF
v_gene: TRBV11-3
abundance: once
j_gene: TRBJ1-1

CDR3aa: CASSFSLKGGYTF
v_gene: TRBV11-2
abundance: -
j_gene: TRBJ1-2

CDR3aa: CASIPGQGPYGYTF
v_gene: TRBV6-6
abundance: -
j_gene: TRBJ1-2

CDR3aa: CASSLVGFDEQFF
v_gene: TRBV7-9
abundance: once
j_gene: TRBJ2-1

CDR3aa: CASSHEYRDSFNQPQHF
v_gene: TRBV4-3
abundance: -
j_gene: TRBJ1-5

CDR3aa: CASSQDRGPYEQYF
v_gene: TRBV27
abundance: once
j_gene: TRBJ2-7

CDR3aa: CASSLDDPLSGNTIYF
v_gene: TRBV7-2
abundance: -
j_gene: TRBJ1-3

CDR3aa: CASSPQGAGNQPQHF
v_gene: TRBV7-9
abundance: once
j_gene: TRBJ1-5

CDR3aa: CASSLRGSGYTF
v_gene: TRBV13
abundance: few
j_gene: TRBJ1-2

CDR3aa: CATSRRRWGSSSGNTIYF
v_gene: TRBV19
abundance: -
j_gene: TRBJ1-3

CDR3aa: CASSSGGGGIEKLFF
v_gene: TRBV5-1
abundance: -
j_gene: TRBJ1-4

CDR3aa: CASSFGGAGYNEQFF
v_gene: TRBV7-8
abundance: -
j_gene: TRBJ2-1

CDR3aa: CASSTSGNTDTQYF
v_gene: TRBV2
abundance: -
j_gene: TRBJ2-3

CDR3aa: CASSRDARSGGYTF
v_gene: TRBV25-1
abundance: -
j_gene: TRBJ1-2

CDR3aa: CASRPTGFGYTF
v_gene: TRBV13
abundance: -
j_gene: TRBJ1-2

CDR3aa: CASSPGLTSGELFF
v_gene: TRBV11-1
abundance: once
j_gene: TRBJ2-2

CDR3aa: CASRQKRDKEYEQYF
v_gene: TRBV6-6
abundance: once
j_gene: TRBJ2-7

CDR3aa: CASSATSENTGELFF
v_gene: TRBV6-5
abundance: few
j_gene: TRBJ2-2

CDR3aa: CAISASSGDMGGEQYF
v_gene: TRBV10-3
abundance: -
j_gene: TRBJ2-7

CDR3aa: CASSLDGGPYNEQFF
v_gene: TRBV11-2
abundance: -
j_gene: TRBJ2-1

CDR3aa: CASSQDLATDTQYF
v_gene: TRBV4-3
abundance: -
j_gene: TRBJ2-3

CDR3aa: CASSLGTGFQETQYF
v_gene: TRBV28
abundance: -
j_gene: TRBJ2-5

CDR3aa: CASRRGVGSYGYTF
v_gene: TRBV6-5
abundance: -
j_gene: TRBJ1-2

CDR3aa: CASSQGGRVWGQETQYF
v_gene: TRBV4-1
abundance: -
j_gene: TRBJ2-5

CDR3aa: CASSEATGESYGYTF
v_gene: TRBV9
abundance: -
j_gene: TRBJ1-2

CDR3aa: CASSQRAESPLHF
v_gene: TRBV3-1/TRBV3-2
abundance: -
j_gene: TRBJ1-6

CDR3aa: CASSLDRGQEEYF
v_gene: TRBV7-9
abundance: -
j_gene: TRBJ2-3

CDR3aa: CAWNRGMGEKLFF
v_gene: TRBV30
abundance: once
j_gene: TRBJ1-4

CDR3aa: CASSVGRQGPYGYTF
v_gene: TRBV9
abundance: -
j_gene: TRBJ1-2

CDR3aa: CASSDFNTEAFF
v_gene: TRBV10-2
abundance: -
j_gene: TRBJ1-1

CDR3aa: CASSLRPASNQPQHF
v_gene: TRBV28
abundance: once
j_gene: TRBJ1-5

CDR3aa: CATEWTPNNEQFF
v_gene: TRBV15
abundance: -
j_gene: TRBJ2-1

CDR3aa: CASSQEILGQLPSTDTQYF
v_gene: TRBV3-1/TRBV3-2
abundance: -
j_gene: TRBJ2-3

CDR3aa: CAESAERGKNTEAFF
v_gene: TRBV19
abundance: -
j_gene: TRBJ1-1

CDR3aa: CASSLGTDSGVAFF
v_gene: TRBV5-1
abundance: -
j_gene: TRBJ1-1

CDR3aa: CASSPTGTYTGELFF
v_gene: TRBV18
abundance: -
j_gene: TRBJ2-2

CDR3aa: CAISAVSYEQYF
v_gene: TRBV10-3
abundance: -
j_gene: TRBJ2-7

CDR3aa: CASSHNRAETQYF
v_gene: TRBV19
abundance: -
j_gene: TRBJ2-5

CDR3aa: CASSQLQGNVGYTF
v_gene: TRBV3-1/TRBV3-2
abundance: -
j_gene: TRBJ1-2

CDR3aa: CASSPGTGISYEQYF
v_gene: TRBV7-9
abundance: -
j_gene: TRBJ2-7

CDR3aa: CASSLRKYTDTQYF
v_gene: TRBV5-6
abundance: -
j_gene: TRBJ2-3

CDR3aa: CASSSPVGGYTF
v_gene: TRBV6-2/TRBV6-3
abundance: -
j_gene: TRBJ1-2

CDR3aa: CASSLNSGGKASTDTQYF
v_gene: TRBV7-2
abundance: -
j_gene: TRBJ2-3